One TCR beta chain is described in this entry. The V and J ends lost 2 bases and 2 bases, in that order; junction bases with no gene match: 2. The CDR3 is made up of 15 amino acids. From germline, CDR1 is SGHRS and CDR2 YFSETQ. With iRepertoire HTBI primers and Arm-PCR of CDR3 regions, TCR beta libraries were built. TCRdb itself ran the multiplex PCR reads through MiXCR, one entry per CDR3 protein. Seen here are about 660,000 distinct CDR3 sequences, 25% to 30% observed once, and the top ten hold about 42%. This sample's time point: persistent/refractory GD, antithyroid drugs over 5 years with positive TRAb. Extracted PBMC RNA gave rise to the TCR library. The data are from a study of regulatory T cells in long-lasting Graves disease.

The TCR comes from a female donor with Graves disease. This sequence joins TRBV5-1 and TRBJ2-2; TRBD1 aligns across 8 bases. The material sequenced was peripheral blood mononuclear cells (PBMCs), taken when the disease was refractory, from a patient treated with antithyroid drugs. The CDR3 reads CASSFDRGNTGELFF. For the CDR3, the DNA is TGCGCCAGCAGCTTCGACAGGGGTAACACCGGGGAGCTGTTTTTT.